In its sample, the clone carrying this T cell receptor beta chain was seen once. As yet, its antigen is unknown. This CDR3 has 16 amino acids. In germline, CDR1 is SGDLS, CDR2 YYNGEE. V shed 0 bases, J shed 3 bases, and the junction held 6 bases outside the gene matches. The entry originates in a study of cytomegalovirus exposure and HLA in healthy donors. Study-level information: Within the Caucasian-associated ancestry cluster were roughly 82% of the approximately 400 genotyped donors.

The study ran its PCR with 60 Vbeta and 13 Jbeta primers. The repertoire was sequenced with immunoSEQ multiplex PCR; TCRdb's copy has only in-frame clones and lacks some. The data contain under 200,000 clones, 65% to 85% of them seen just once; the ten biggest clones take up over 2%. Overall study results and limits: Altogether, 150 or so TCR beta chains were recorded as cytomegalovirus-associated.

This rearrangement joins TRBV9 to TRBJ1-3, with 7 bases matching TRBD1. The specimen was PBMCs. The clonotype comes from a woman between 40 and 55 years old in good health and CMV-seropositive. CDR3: CASSVATGESGNTIYF. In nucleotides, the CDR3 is TGTGCCAGCAGCGTAGCTACAGGGGAAAGTGGAAACACCATATATTTT.